This T cell receptor beta chain was obtained from a study of radiotherapy plus CTLA-4 blockade in lung cancer. TCRdb keeps only in-frame clones here, not all; method: immunoSEQ multiplex PCR. The table lists about 62,000 clones, approximately 76% of them singletons, with around 3% in the top ten. The specimen was peripheral blood, collected from a patient treated with radiotherapy plus ipilimumab. The clonotype originates from a human donor with non-small cell lung cancer who had a complete response to radiotherapy plus ipilimumab.

CDR3 DNA sequence: TGTGCCAGCAGCTACAAGCGTGGCTACGAGCAGTACTTC. Amino acids: CASSYKRGYEQYF. The chain couples TRBV7-2 to TRBJ2-5; D call uncertain. The end of the DNA is better explained by TRBJ2-7, so the J call may be wrong. CDR3 length: 13 residues. Per the germline V gene, CDR1 is SGHTA and CDR2 is FQGNSA.